A selection of T cell receptor beta chains follows, all from one sample in a study of blood T cell repertoires in COVID-19. Data came from immunoSEQ multiplex PCR; TCRdb stores just in-frame clones and leaves some out. Here the sample spans under 300,000 clones, 79% being singletons. The specimen sequenced was peripheral blood. The receptors stem from a woman between 40 and 55 years old with active or convalescent COVID-19. The CDR3 runs from the conserved cysteine through the conserved F or W. Each record gives: J gene, V gene, clone size, D gene, CDR3 protein, CDR3 DNA. The D gene is left open where the match is weak. The size of a clone is reported for some rows only, either as once, few or many, or as a class for expanded clones.

>TRBJ1-2|TRBV5-4|once|-
CASSLDRDHGYTF
TGTGCCAGCAGCTTGGACAGGGACCATGGCTACACCTTC
>TRBJ1-5|TRBV6-5|-|-
CASSASGTFNQPQHF
TGTGCCAGCAGCGCAAGTGGTACTTTCAATCAGCCCCAGCATTTT
>TRBJ2-3|TRBV29-1|-|TRBD2
CSVERASGGPDTQYF
TGCAGCGTTGAGCGGGCTAGCGGGGGCCCAGATACGCAGTATTTT
>TRBJ2-7|TRBV18|-|TRBD1
CASSPRDRGEQYF
TGTGCCAGCTCACCTAGGGACAGGGGCGAGCAGTACTTC
>TRBJ1-1|TRBV5-1|-|TRBD1
CASSHRTGGGNTEAFF
TGCGCCAGCAGCCACCGGACAGGGGGAGGGAACACTGAAGCTTTCTTT
>TRBJ1-4|TRBV27|-|TRBD1
CASSLSRTGRLSEKLFF
TGTGCCAGCAGTTTATCCAGGACAGGAAGGTTAAGTGAAAAACTGTTTTTT
>TRBJ1-6|TRBV10-3|once|-
CAISDGLYSYNSPLHF
TGTGCCATCAGTGATGGGCTTTACTCCTATAATTCACCCCTCCACTTT
>TRBJ2-3|TRBV11-3|many|TRBD1
CASSSGQAPDTQYF
TGTGCCAGCAGCTCCGGACAGGCCCCAGATACGCAGTATTTT
>TRBJ2-7|TRBV10-2|-|-
CASSEVSGASRPYEQYF
TGCGCCAGCAGTGAGGTGTCAGGGGCATCCCGACCGTACGAGCAGTACTTC
>TRBJ1-5|TRBV10-3|few|-
CAIRNDSRGQPQHF
TGTGCCATCAGGAATGACAGTCGAGGTCAGCCCCAGCATTTT
>TRBJ2-5|TRBV5-1|-|TRBD2
CASSRLAGVQETQYF
TGCGCCAGCAGCAGACTAGCGGGGGTCCAAGAGACCCAGTACTTC
>TRBJ1-2|TRBV11-2|-|TRBD1
CASSLTGQGARGYTF
TGTGCCAGCAGCTTAACGGGACAGGGGGCGCGTGGCTACACCTTC
>TRBJ1-2|TRBV2|-|-
CASSDRGGNYGYTF
TGTGCCAGCAGTGACCGGGGAGGGAACTATGGCTACACCTTC
>TRBJ1-3|TRBV15|-|-
CATSRVAGPGNTIYF
TGTGCCACCAGCAGAGTTGCAGGGCCTGGAAACACCATATATTTT
>TRBJ2-7|TRBV27|-|-
CASSLSPGPGYEQYF
TGTGCCAGCAGTTTATCTCCAGGGCCAGGCTACGAGCAGTACTTC
>TRBJ1-5|TRBV2|-|-
CASSRGSLSGNQPQHF
TGTGCCAGCAGTAGGGGGTCCCTAAGTGGCAATCAGCCCCAGCATTTT
>TRBJ1-2|TRBV28|-|-
CASSWGLYGYTF
TGTGCCAGCAGTTGGGGCCTCTATGGCTACACCTTC
>TRBJ1-5|TRBV14|-|-
CASSPGSVDRTSVGNQPQHF
TGTGCCAGCAGCCCCGGATCTGTAGACAGGACCTCGGTGGGCAATCAGCCCCAGCATTTT
>TRBJ2-5|TRBV5-1|-|TRBD1
CASSPTGGQETQYF
TGCGCCAGCAGCCCCACAGGGGGCCAAGAGACCCAGTACTTC
>TRBJ2-1|TRBV5-1|-|TRBD1
CASSLVGQIYNEQFF
TGCGCCAGCAGCTTGGTGGGACAGATATACAATGAGCAGTTCTTC
>TRBJ2-1|TRBV7-2|-|TRBD2
CASSLGILAGGYNEQFF
TGTGCCAGCAGCTTAGGGATCCTGGCGGGGGGATACAATGAGCAGTTCTTC
>TRBJ2-1|TRBV7-9|-|-
CASSFRFGSSYNEQFF
TGTGCCAGCAGCTTCCGTTTCGGGAGCTCCTACAATGAGCAGTTCTTC
>TRBJ1-6|TRBV19|-|-
CASSIRGAVSPLHF
TGTGCCAGTAGTATACGGGGGGCTGTATCACCCCTCCACTTT
>TRBJ2-5|TRBV14|-|-
CASSRGGETQYF
TGTGCCAGCAGCCGAGGAGGAGAGACCCAGTACTTC
>TRBJ1-5|TRBV21-1|-|-
CAIAQGAKQPQHF
TGTGCCATCGCGCAGGGGGCGAAACAGCCCCAGCATTTT
>TRBJ2-1|TRBV7-3|-|-
CASSLMANDNEQFF
TGTGCCAGCAGCTTAATGGCAAACGATAATGAGCAGTTCTTC
>TRBJ1-4|TRBV28|once|TRBD1
CASSLPGGPNEKLFF
TGTGCCAGCAGTTTGCCAGGGGGGCCTAATGAAAAACTGTTTTTT
>TRBJ2-5|TRBV4-1|-|-
CASSQNGQETQYF
TGCGCCAGCAGCCAAAACGGTCAAGAGACCCAGTACTTC
>TRBJ2-5|TRBV7-9|-|-
CASSLPGETQYF
TGTGCCAGCAGCTTGCCCGGGGAGACCCAGTACTTC
>TRBJ1-1|TRBV3-1/TRBV3-2|-|-
CASSHEGATEAFF
TGTGCCAGCAGCCATGAAGGGGCGACTGAAGCTTTCTTT
>TRBJ1-5|TRBV5-1|few|-
CASSLGDSYQPQHF
TGCGCCAGCAGCTTGGGGGACTCCTATCAGCCCCAGCATTTT
>TRBJ1-4|TRBV11-3|-|-
CASSLAQGRGEKLFF
TGTGCCAGCAGCTTAGCCCAGGGACGGGGGGAAAAACTGTTTTTT
>TRBJ2-1|TRBV12-3/TRBV12-4|-|TRBD1
CASSYVQGNEQFF
TGTGCCAGCAGTTATGTACAGGGGAATGAGCAGTTCTTC
>TRBJ1-6|TRBV11-2|-|-
CASSLAPPGSYNSPLHF
TGTGCCAGCAGCTTGGCCCCGCCGGGCTCCTATAATTCACCCCTCCACTTT
>TRBJ2-1|TRBV19|-|TRBD1
CASRDWDSSYNEQFF
TGTGCCAGTAGGGATTGGGACAGCTCCTACAATGAGCAGTTCTTC
>TRBJ2-7|TRBV10-3|-|-
CAISEWGRNEQYF
TGTGCCATCAGTGAGTGGGGGAGGAACGAGCAGTACTTC
>TRBJ2-4|TRBV9|-|TRBD2
CASSVGGGGNIQYF
TGTGCCAGCAGCGTAGGAGGCGGGGGTAACATTCAGTACTTC
>TRBJ1-5|TRBV10-3|-|TRBD1
CASSGWTGGGYSNQPQHF
TGTGCCTCAAGTGGGTGGACAGGGGGAGGTTATAGCAATCAGCCCCAGCATTTT
>TRBJ1-1|TRBV14|-|TRBD1
CASSPGQAVAEAFF
TGTGCCAGCAGCCCGGGACAGGCAGTGGCTGAAGCTTTCTTT
>TRBJ2-2|TRBV7-3|-|-
CASSPQPGLATVGELFF
TGTGCCAGCAGCCCCCAACCGGGACTTGCTACGGTCGGGGAGCTGTTTTTT
>TRBJ1-5|TRBV28|-|-
CASSYRDQPQHF
TGTGCCAGCAGCTACAGGGATCAGCCCCAGCATTTT
>TRBJ2-3|TRBV11-2|-|-
CASSLGGGRVDTQYF
TGTGCCAGCAGCTTAGGGGGGGGGCGCGTAGATACGCAGTATTTT
>TRBJ2-2|TRBV5-4|once|-
CASSLEPGELFF
TGTGCCAGCAGCTTGGAGCCCGGGGAGCTGTTTTTT
>TRBJ2-3|TRBV3-1/TRBV3-2|once|-
CASSQARGADTQYF
TGTGCCAGCAGCCAAGCCCGCGGGGCAGATACGCAGTATTTT
>TRBJ2-7|TRBV2|-|TRBD1
CASSSQGQVGAQYF
TGTGCCAGCAGTTCACAGGGGCAGGTTGGGGCCCAGTACTTC
>TRBJ1-2|TRBV10-3|-|-
CAISGGQKGNYGYTF
TGTGCCATCAGTGGAGGACAGAAGGGGAACTATGGCTACACCTTC